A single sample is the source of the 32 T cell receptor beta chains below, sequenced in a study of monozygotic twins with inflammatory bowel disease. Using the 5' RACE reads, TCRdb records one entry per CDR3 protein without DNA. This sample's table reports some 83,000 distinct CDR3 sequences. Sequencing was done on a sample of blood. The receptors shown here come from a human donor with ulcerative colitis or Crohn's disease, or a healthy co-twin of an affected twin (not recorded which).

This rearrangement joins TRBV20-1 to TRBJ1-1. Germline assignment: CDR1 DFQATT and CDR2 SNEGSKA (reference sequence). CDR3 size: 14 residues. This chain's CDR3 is CSASSGFGSTEAFF.

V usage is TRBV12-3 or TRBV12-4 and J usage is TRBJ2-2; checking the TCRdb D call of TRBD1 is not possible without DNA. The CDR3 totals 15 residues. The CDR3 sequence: CASSSPAGGAGELFF.

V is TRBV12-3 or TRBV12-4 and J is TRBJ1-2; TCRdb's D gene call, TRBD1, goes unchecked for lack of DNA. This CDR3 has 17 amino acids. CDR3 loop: CASSLGQGARFGYGYTF.

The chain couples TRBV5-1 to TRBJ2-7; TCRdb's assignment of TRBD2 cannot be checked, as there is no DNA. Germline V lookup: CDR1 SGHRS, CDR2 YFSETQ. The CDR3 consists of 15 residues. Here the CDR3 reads CASSPRGTATYEQYF.

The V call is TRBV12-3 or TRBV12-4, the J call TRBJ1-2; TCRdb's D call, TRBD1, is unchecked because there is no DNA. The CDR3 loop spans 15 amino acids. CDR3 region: CASSTRTGGTHGYTF.

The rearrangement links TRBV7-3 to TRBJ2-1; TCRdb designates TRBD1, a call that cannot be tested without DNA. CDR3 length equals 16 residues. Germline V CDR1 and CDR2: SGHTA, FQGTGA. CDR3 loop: CASSLSRDRGSNEQFF. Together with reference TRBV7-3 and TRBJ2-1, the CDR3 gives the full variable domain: GAGVSQTPSNKVTEKGKYVELRCDPISGHTALYWYRQSLGQGPEFLIYFQGTGAADDSGLPNDRFFAVRPEGSVSTLKIQRTERGDSAVYLCASSLSRDRGSNEQFFGPGTRLTVL.

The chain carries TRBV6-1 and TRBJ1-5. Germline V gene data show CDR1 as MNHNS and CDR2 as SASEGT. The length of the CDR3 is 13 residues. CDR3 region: CASSEVNDQPQHF.

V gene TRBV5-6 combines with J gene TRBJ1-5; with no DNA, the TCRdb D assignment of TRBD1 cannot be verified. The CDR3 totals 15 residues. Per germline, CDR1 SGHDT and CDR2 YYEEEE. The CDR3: CASSLTGLNNQPQHF. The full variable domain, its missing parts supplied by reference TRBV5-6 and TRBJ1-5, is DAGVTQSPTHLIKTRGQQVTLRCSPKSGHDTVSWYQQALGQGPQFIFQYYEEEERQRGNFPDRFSGHQFPNYSSELNVNALLLGDSALYLCASSLTGLNNQPQHFGDGTRLSIL.

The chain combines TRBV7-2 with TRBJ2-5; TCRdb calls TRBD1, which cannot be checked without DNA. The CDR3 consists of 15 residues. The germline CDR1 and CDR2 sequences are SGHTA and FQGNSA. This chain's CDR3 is CASSSQGALGETQYF.

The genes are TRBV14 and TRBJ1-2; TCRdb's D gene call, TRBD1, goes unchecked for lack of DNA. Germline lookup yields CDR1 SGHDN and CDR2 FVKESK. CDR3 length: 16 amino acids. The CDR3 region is CASSQDDRPRDYGYTF. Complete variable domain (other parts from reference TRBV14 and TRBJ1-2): EAGVTQFPSHSVIEKGQTVTLRCDPISGHDNLYWYRRVMGKEIKFLLHFVKESKQDESGMPNNRFLAERTGGTYSTLKVQPAELEDSGVYFCASSQDDRPRDYGYTFGSGTRLTVV.

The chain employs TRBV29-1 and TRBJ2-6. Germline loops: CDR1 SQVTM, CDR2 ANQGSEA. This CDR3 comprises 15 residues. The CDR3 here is CSVGTPGSGANVLTF.

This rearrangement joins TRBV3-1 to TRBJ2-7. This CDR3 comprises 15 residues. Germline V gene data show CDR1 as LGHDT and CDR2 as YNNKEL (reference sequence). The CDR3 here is CASSQTGSFTYEQYF.

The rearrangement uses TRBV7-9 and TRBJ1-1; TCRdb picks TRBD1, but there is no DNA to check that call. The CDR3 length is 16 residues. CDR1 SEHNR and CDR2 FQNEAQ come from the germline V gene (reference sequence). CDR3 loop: CASSHVGGTRGTEAFF.

This CDR3 reads CASSFRGNTGELFF. V gene TRBV5-4 combines with J gene TRBJ2-2; TCRdb returns TRBD1, unconfirmable since there is no DNA. Germline V lookup: CDR1 SGHNT, CDR2 YYREEE (reference sequence). The CDR3 totals 14 residues.

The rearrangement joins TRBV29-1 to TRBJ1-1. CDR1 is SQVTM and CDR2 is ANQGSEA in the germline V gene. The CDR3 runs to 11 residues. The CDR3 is CSVKEASEAFF.

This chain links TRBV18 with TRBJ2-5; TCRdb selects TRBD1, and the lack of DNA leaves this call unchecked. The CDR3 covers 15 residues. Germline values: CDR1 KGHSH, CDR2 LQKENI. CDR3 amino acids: CASSPMGGPSETQYF.

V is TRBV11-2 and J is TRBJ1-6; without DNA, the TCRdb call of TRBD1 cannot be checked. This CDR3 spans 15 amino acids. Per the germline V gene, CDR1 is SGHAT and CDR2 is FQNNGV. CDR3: CASSFLQGNNSPLHF.

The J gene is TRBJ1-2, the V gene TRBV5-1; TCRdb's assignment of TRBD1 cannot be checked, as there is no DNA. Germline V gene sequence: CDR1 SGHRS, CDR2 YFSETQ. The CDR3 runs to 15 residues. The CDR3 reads CASSLGTGSNYGYTF.

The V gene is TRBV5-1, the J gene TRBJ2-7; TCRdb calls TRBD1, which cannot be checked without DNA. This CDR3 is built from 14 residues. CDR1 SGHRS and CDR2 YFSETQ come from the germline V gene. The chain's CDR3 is CASSLDRAVGEQYF.

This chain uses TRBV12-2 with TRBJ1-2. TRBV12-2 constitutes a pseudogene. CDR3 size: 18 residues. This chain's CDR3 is CASRPRRTHLFRNYGYTF.

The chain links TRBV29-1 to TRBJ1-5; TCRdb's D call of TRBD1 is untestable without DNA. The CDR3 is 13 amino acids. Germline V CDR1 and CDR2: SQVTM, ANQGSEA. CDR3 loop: CSARDNYNQPQHF. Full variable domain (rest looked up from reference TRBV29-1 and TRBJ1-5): SAVISQKPSRDICQRGTSLTIQCQVDSQVTMMFWYRQQPGQSLTLIATANQGSEATYESGFVIDKFPISRPNLTFSTLTVSNMSPEDSSIYLCSARDNYNQPQHFGDGTRLSIL.

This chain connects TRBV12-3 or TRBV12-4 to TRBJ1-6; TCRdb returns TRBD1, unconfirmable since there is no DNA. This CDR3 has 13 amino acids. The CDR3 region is CASSKTGVSPLHF.

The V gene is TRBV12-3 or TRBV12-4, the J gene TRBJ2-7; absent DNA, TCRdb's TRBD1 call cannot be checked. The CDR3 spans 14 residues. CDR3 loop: CASSFLQGSPAPVF.

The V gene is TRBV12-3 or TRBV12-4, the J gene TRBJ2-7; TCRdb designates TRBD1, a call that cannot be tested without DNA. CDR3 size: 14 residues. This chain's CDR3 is CASSHTLRAYEQYF.

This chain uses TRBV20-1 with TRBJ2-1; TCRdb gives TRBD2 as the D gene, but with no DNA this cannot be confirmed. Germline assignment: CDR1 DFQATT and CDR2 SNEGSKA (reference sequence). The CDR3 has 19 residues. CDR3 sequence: CSARDPRTRTSGRGNEQFF.

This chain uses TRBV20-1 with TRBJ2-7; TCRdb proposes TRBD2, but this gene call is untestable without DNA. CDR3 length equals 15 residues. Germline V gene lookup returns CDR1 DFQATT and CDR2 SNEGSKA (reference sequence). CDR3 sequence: CSAATSPTRYHEQYF.

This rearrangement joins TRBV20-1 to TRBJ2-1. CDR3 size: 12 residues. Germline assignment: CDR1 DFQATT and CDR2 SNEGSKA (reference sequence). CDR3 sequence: CSVLASYNEQFF.

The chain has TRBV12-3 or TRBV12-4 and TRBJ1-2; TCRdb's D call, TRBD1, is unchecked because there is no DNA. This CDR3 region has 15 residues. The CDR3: CASTETGGASYGYTF.

This chain's CDR3 is CASSSSMTGTTNTGELFF. The rearrangement joins TRBV7-8 to TRBJ2-2; no DNA is available, so the TRBD1 call from TCRdb remains unchecked. From germline, CDR1 is SGHVS and CDR2 FQNEAQ. The CDR3 totals 18 residues.

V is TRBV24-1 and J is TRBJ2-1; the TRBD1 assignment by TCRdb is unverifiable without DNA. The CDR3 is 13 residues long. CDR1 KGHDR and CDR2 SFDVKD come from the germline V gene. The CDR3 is CATRDDRVNEQLF.

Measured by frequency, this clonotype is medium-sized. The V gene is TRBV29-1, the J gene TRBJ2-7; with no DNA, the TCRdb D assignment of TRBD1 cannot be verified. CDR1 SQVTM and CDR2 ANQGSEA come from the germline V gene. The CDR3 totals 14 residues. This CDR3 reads CSVDAQGAGHEQYF.

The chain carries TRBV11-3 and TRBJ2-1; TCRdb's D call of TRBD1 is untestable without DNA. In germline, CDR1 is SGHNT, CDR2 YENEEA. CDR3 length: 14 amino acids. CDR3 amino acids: CASSFGTGGSEQFF.